One and the same sample provided the 15 T cell receptor beta chains below, sequenced in a study of blood T cell repertoires in COVID-19. Sequenced by immunoSEQ multiplex PCR; TCRdb stores in-frame clones only, minus some. The sample holds around 140,000 clones, about 80% seen once. Sequencing was carried out using peripheral blood. Receptors were obtained from a man in his 70s who had recovered from COVID-19.

The chain is built from TRBV7-7 and TRBJ2-1; TRBD1 matches at 10 bases. V trimming: 0 bases; J trimming: 7 bases; junction bases outside the gene matches: 6. The CDR3 is 16 amino acids. Germline V CDR1 and CDR2: SSHAT, FNYEAQ (reference sequence). The DNA for the CDR3 is TGTGCCAGCAGCTTAGCGTTTGGACAGGGGGTGAATGAGCAGTTCTTC. This encodes CASSLAFGQGVNEQFF.

The gene calls are TRBV7-7 and TRBJ2-2; the match to TRBD2 covers 11 bases. Germline loops: CDR1 SSHAT, CDR2 FNYEAQ (reference sequence). V lost 5 bases to trimming and J lost 2 bases; unmatched junction nucleotides: 10. The CDR3 runs 18 residues. CDR3 in DNA: TGTGCCAGCAGCCCGAGACTAGCGGGGAATCTAAACACCGGGGAGCTGTTTTTT. The encoded protein is CASSPRLAGNLNTGELFF.

The rearrangement joins TRBV19 to TRBJ2-5, with 13 bases aligning to TRBD2. The CDR3 is made up of 18 amino acids. CDR1 is LNHDA, CDR2 SQIVND, per germline (reference sequence). After removal of 4 bases from V and 4 bases from J, the junction contained 12 bases not matched to a gene. CDR3 nucleotide sequence: TGTGCCAGTAGTACGACGGGACTAGCGGGACCCCACCCAGAGACCCAGTACTTC. As protein: CASSTTGLAGPHPETQYF.

The J gene is TRBJ1-1, the V gene TRBV6-4, with TRBD1 matching over 9 bases. V lost 3 bases and J lost 4; bases outside the gene matches: 3. The CDR3 sequence is 14 residues long. Germline V gene data show CDR1 as MRHNA and CDR2 as SNTAGT. CDR3 bases: TGTGCCAGCAGTGAAGGACAGGGGAGCACTGAAGCTTTCTTT. This sequence encodes CASSEGQGSTEAFF.

About this clone: Other DNA sequences from this sample encode an identical CDR3 as well. The chain combines TRBV7-2 with TRBJ2-1; the match to TRBD2 covers 13 bases. This CDR3 is built from 15 residues. Trimming took 4 bases from V and 10 from J; bases not matched to a gene: 7. The germline CDR1 and CDR2 sequences are SGHTA and FQGNSA. CDR3 sequence: CASSSGLAGEGEQFF. In DNA form, the CDR3 reads TGTGCCAGCAGCTCCGGACTAGCGGGAGAGGGGGAGCAGTTCTTC.

The V gene is TRBV25-1, the J gene TRBJ1-5, with unresolved D. The length of the CDR3 is 14 residues. Trimming left V 4 bases short and J 1 base short, with 8 bases between. Germline values: CDR1 MGHDK, CDR2 SYGVNS. CDR3 in amino acids: CASSAGFSNQPQHF. CDR3 bases: TGTGCCAGCAGTGCGGGGTTCAGCAATCAGCCCCAGCATTTT.

This clone occurred a few times. The chain has TRBV27 and TRBJ2-7; possible D gene TRBD2, 7 bases. CDR3 length: 15 amino acids. The V gene lost 3 bases and the J gene lost 6 bases, with 18 bases spanning the gap. Germline CDR1 MNHEY, CDR2 SMNVEV (reference sequence). CDR3 DNA sequence: TGTGCCAGCAGTTTTGTAGGGGGGGTCTTAGGCGAGCAGTACTTC. The encoded protein is CASSFVGGVLGEQYF.

This clone was detected a few times. The chain has TRBV30 and TRBJ2-5; D is possibly TRBD1 (5 bases). The CDR3 is 13 residues long. Trimming pared 4 bases from V and 4 bases from J, leaving 13 bases between. Germline CDR1 GTSNPN, CDR2 SVGIG (reference sequence). CDR3 in amino acids: CAWTGFASETQYF. CDR3 DNA sequence: TGTGCCTGGACAGGGTTCGCCTCAGAGACCCAGTACTTC.

V gene TRBV18 combines with J gene TRBJ2-7; the match to TRBD2 covers 9 bases. Germline CDR1 and CDR2: KGHSH and LQKENI. CDR3 length: 17 residues. V gave up 3 bases and J gave up 0 bases; unmatched junction bases: 9. The CDR3 sequence is CASSPPVAGAFSYEQYF. The CDR3, as DNA: TGTGCCAGCTCACCCCCCGTAGCGGGAGCCTTCTCCTACGAGCAGTACTTC.

This clone was seen a few times. J is TRBJ1-2 and V is TRBV7-9; 8 nucleotides align to TRBD1. The CDR3 extends over 16 amino acids. Germline trimming cut 2 bases from V and 3 bases from J; bases unmatched to any gene: 8. Germline values: CDR1 SEHNR, CDR2 FQNEAQ (reference sequence). The CDR3 region is CASSLFRTGPDYGYTF. Written as DNA, the CDR3 is TGTGCCAGCAGCTTATTCCGGACAGGGCCCGACTATGGCTACACCTTC.

The chain is built from TRBV5-5 and TRBJ1-1; no firm D call. The CDR3 extends over 15 amino acids. The germline gives CDR1 SGHKS, CDR2 YYEKEE (reference sequence). Trimming took 3 bases from V and 5 from J, leaving 17 bases between them. As DNA, the CDR3 is TGTGCCAGCAGCTCCTGGGAGGGAATTGGGACTGAAGCTTTCTTT. It is translated as CASSSWEGIGTEAFF.

The chain is built from TRBV4-1 and TRBJ2-3, with TRBD2 matching over 12 bases. In germline, CDR1 is MGHRA, CDR2 YSYEKL. This CDR3 contains 17 residues. With V trimmed by 1 base and J by 2 bases, 4 bases remained unmatched. This CDR3 is CASSQVASGRDTDTQYF. For the CDR3, the DNA is TGCGCCAGCAGCCAAGTGGCTAGCGGGAGGGACACAGATACGCAGTATTTT.

The J gene is TRBJ2-1, the V gene TRBV15; 8 bases align to TRBD1. Germline V lookup: CDR1 LNHNV, CDR2 YYDKDF (reference sequence). The CDR3 spans 16 residues. J lost 7 bases, V lost 4 bases, and 12 bases had no gene match. CDR3 DNA: TGTGCCACCAGCAAGGACAGGGCGATGCGTCGGAATGAGCAGTTCTTC. Its protein product is CATSKDRAMRRNEQFF.

This chain uses TRBV4-1 with TRBJ1-1; 12 bases map to TRBD1. CDR3 size: 15 residues. V shed 1 base, J shed 10 bases, and the junction held 7 bases outside the gene matches. The germline V gene encodes CDR1 MGHRA and CDR2 YSYEKL. The chain's CDR3 is CASSQVVGQGAGAFF. Written as DNA, the CDR3 is TGCGCCAGCAGCCAAGTGGTGGGACAGGGGGCTGGAGCTTTCTTT.

This clone showed up just a few times. The V gene is TRBV4-1, the J gene TRBJ1-3; D call uncertain. Trimming shortened V by 0 bases and J by 0 bases, and 18 bases separated the two germline ends. CDR1 is MGHRA, CDR2 YSYEKL, per germline. The CDR3 sequence is 19 residues long. The CDR3, as DNA: TGCGCCAGCAGCCAAGAAGGAGCTGGCGCAGCCAGCTCTGGAAACACCATATATTTT. Protein: CASSQEGAGAASSGNTIYF.